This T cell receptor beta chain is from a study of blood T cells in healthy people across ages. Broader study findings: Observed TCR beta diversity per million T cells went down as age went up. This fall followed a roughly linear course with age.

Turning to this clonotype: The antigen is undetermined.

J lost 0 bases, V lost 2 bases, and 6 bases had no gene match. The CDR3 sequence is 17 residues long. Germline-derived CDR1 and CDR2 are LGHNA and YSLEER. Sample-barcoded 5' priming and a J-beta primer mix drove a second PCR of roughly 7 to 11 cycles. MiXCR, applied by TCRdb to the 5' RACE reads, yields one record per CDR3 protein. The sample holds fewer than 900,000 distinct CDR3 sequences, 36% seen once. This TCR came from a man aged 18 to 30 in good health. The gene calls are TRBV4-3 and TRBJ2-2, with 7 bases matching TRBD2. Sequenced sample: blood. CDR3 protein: CASSQSGAGANTGELFF. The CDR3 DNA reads TGCGCCAGCAGCCAATCTGGGGCGGGGGCGAACACCGGGGAGCTGTTTTTT.